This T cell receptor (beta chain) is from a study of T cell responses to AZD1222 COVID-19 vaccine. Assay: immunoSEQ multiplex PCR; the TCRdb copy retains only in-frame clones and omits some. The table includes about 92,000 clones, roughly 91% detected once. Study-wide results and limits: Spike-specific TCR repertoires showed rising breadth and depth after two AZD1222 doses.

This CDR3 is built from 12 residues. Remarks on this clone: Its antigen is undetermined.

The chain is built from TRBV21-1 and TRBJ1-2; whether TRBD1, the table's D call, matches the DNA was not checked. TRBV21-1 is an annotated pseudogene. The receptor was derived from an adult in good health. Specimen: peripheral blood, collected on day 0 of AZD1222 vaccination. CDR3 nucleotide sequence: TGTGCCAGCAGCTACTCCCCCCAGGGTTACACCTTC. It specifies CASSYSPQGYTF.